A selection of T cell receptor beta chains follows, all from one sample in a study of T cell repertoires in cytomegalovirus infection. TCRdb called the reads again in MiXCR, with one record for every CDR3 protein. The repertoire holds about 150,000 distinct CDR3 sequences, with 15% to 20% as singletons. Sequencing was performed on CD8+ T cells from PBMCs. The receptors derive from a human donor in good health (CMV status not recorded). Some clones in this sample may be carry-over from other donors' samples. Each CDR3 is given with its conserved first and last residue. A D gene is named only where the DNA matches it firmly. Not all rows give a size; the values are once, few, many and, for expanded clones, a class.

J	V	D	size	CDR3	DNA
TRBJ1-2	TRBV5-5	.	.	CASSFETSTNYGYTF	TGTGCCAGCAGCTTTGAGACAAGCACTAACTATGGCTACACCTTC
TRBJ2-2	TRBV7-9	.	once	CASSGRPTINTGELFF	TGTGCCAGCAGCGGGCGCCCTACCATTAACACCGGGGAGCTGTTTTTT
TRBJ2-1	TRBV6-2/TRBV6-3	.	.	CASQFGSNEQFF	TGTGCCAGTCAGTTTGGTTCCAATGAGCAGTTCTTC
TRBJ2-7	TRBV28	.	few	CASSLPPDEQYF	TGTGCCAGCAGTTTACCCCCGGACGAGCAGTACTTC
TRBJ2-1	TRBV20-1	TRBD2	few	CRPKGGGRGPSSYNEQFF	TGCAGACCCAAGGGGGGCGGGAGGGGGCCAAGCTCCTACAATGAGCAGTTCTTC
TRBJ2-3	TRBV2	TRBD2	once	CASSEGETSGTDTQYF	TGTGCCAGCAGTGAAGGAGAGACTAGCGGTACAGATACGCAGTATTTT
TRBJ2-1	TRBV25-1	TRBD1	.	CASSGHPGTGGKNEQFF	TGTGCCAGCAGTGGACACCCCGGGACAGGGGGAAAGAATGAGCAGTTCTTC
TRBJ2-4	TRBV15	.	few	CATSSPIGLIKNIQYF	TGTGCCACCAGCAGTCCTATTGGGCTCATCAAAAACATTCAGTACTTC
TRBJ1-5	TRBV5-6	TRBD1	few	CASSSDRFSNQPQHF	TGTGCCAGCAGTTCGGACAGGTTTAGCAATCAGCCCCAGCATTTT
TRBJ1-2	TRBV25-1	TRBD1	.	CASSLGTGNGYTF	TGTGCCAGCAGTTTAGGGACAGGGAATGGCTACACCTTC
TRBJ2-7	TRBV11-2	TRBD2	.	CASSLPALAGAYEQYF	TGTGCCAGCAGCTTACCAGCACTAGCGGGAGCCTACGAGCAGTACTTC
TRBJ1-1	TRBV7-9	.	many	CASSSPGQNTEAFF	TGTGCCAGCAGCTCCCCGGGACAGAACACTGAAGCTTTCTTT
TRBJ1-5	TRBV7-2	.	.	CASSDGTGSNQPQHF	TGTGCCAGCAGCGATGGGACGGGGAGCAATCAGCCCCAGCATTTT
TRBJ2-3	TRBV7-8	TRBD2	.	CASTLASGRPLDTDTQYF	TGTGCCAGCACCCTAGCTAGCGGGAGGCCATTAGACACAGATACGCAGTATTTT
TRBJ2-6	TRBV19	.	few	CASSYGHGSGANVLTF	TGTGCCAGTAGTTACGGACACGGCTCTGGGGCCAACGTCCTGACTTTC
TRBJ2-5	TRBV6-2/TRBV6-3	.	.	CASSYGRLPKETQYF	TGTGCCAGCAGTTACGGACGGCTACCTAAAGAGACCCAGTACTTC
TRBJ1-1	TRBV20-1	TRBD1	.	CSATGQGNLTEAFF	TGCAGTGCTACCGGACAGGGCAATCTAACTGAAGCTTTCTTT
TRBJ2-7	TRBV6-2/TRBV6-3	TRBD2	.	CASSNGLVAYEQYF	TGTGCCAGCAGCAACGGACTAGTCGCCTACGAGCAGTACTTC
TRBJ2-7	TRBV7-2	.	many	CASSLAGLDYEQYF	TGTGCCAGCAGCTTAGCCGGGTTGGACTACGAGCAGTACTTC
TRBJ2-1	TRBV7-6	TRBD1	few	CASSLGQVREQFF	TGTGCCAGCAGCTTGGGACAGGTTCGAGAGCAGTTCTTC
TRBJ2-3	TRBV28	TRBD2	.	CASSLPRELPDTQYF	TGTGCCAGCAGTTTACCGCGGGAGTTGCCAGATACGCAGTATTTT
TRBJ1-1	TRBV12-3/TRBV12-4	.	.	CASRSGRVAFF	TGTGCCAGCAGGAGTGGTCGGGTAGCTTTCTTT
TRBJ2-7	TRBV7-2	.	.	CASSLYLDQSSYEQYF	TGTGCCAGCAGCTTATATTTGGACCAGAGCTCCTACGAGCAGTACTTC
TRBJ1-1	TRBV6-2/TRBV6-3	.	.	CASSSADGSNTEAFF	TGTGCCAGCAGTTCGGCTGACGGATCGAACACTGAAGCTTTCTTT
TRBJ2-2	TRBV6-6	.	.	CASSLRVRANTGELFF	TGTGCCAGCAGCTTGAGGGTCCGCGCGAACACCGGGGAGCTGTTTTTT
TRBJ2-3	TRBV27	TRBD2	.	CASSLPSSGPGTDTQYF	TGTGCCAGCAGTTTACCCTCTAGCGGGCCCGGCACAGATACGCAGTATTTT
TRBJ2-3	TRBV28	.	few	CASSSGAGHRTDTQYF	TGTGCCAGCAGTTCAGGGGCTGGACACCGCACAGATACGCAGTATTTT
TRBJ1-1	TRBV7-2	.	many	CASSLIDWERAEAFF	TGTGCCAGCAGCTTAATTGACTGGGAACGGGCTGAAGCTTTCTTT
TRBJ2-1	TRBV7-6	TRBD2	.	CASSYGTSGREQFF	TGTGCCAGCAGCTACGGGACTAGCGGGAGGGAGCAGTTCTTC
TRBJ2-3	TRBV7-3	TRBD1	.	CASSLTGGADTQYF	TGTGCCAGCAGCTTGACAGGGGGCGCAGATACGCAGTATTTT
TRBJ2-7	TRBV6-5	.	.	CARSYSSGGVDEQYF	TGTGCCCGCAGTTACTCGAGCGGAGGGGTCGACGAGCAGTACTTC
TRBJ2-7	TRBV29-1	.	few	CSYLGTASYEQYF	TGCAGCTACCTCGGGACGGCATCCTACGAGCAGTACTTC
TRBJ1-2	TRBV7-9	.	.	CASSRVEQGGGYTF	TGTGCCAGCAGCCGTGTAGAACAGGGAGGTGGCTACACATTC
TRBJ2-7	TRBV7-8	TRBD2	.	CASSFLAGESSYEQYF	TGTGCCAGCAGCTTTCTGGCGGGAGAGAGCTCCTACGAGCAGTACTTC
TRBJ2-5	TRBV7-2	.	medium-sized	CASSLDQQETQYF	TGTGCCAGCAGCTTAGATCAGCAAGAGACCCAGTACTTC
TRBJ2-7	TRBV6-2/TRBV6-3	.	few	CASTPEQSYEQYF	TGTGCCAGCACCCCTGAACAGTCCTACGAGCAGTACTTC
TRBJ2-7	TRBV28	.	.	CASSPPGTEAYEQYF	TGTGCCAGCAGCCCCCCAGGGACGGAGGCCTACGAGCAGTACTTC
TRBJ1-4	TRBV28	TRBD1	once	CASSSRQGAFEKLFF	TGTGCCAGCAGTTCTCGACAGGGCGCATTTGAAAAACTGTTTTTT
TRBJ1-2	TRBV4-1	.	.	CASSQVVQGNYGYTF	TGCGCCAGCAGCCAAGTGGTACAGGGAAACTATGGCTACACCTTC
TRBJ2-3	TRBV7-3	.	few	CASSAELGSADTQYF	TGTGCCAGCAGCGCCGAACTGGGTAGCGCAGATACGCAGTATTTT
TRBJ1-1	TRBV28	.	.	CASRLVLLNTEAFF	TGTGCCAGCAGGTTGGTACTTCTGAACACTGAAGCTTTCTTT
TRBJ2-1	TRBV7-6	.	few	CASSRSNNEQFF	TGTGCCAGCAGCCGGTCTAACAATGAGCAGTTCTTC
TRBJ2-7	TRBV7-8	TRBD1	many	CASKGSRDRFYEQYF	TGTGCCAGCAAAGGATCCCGGGACAGGTTCTACGAGCAGTACTTC
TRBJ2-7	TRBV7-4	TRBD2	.	CASSISGGREQYF	TGTGCCAGCAGCATTAGCGGGGGGCGAGAGCAGTACTTC
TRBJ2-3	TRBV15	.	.	CATRETGTSTDTQYF	TGTGCCACCAGAGAAACCGGGACTAGCACAGATACGCAGTATTTT
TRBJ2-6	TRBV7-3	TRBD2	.	CASSALTSGSSGANVLTF	TGTGCCAGCAGCGCTCTGACTAGCGGGTCTTCGGGGGCCAACGTCCTGACTTTC
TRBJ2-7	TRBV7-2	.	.	CASSLGLGPAYYEQYF	TGTGCCAGCAGCTTAGGTCTCGGGCCCGCATACTACGAGCAGTACTTC
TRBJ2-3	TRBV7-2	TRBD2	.	CASSLNTGRATPYGTQYF	TGTGCCAGCAGCTTAAATACCGGGAGGGCTACCCCATACGGTACGCAGTATTTT
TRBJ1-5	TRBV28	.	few	CATDRGNQPQHF	TGTGCCACGGACAGAGGCAATCAGCCCCAGCATTTT
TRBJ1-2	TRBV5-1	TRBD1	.	CASSRNPSRTGNYGYTF	TGCGCCAGCAGCCGCAACCCTTCCCGGACAGGGAACTATGGCTACACCTTC
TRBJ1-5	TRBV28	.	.	CASSPTPGVGQPQHF	TGTGCCAGCAGCCCCACCCCAGGGGTAGGTCAGCCCCAGCATTTT
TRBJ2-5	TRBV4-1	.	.	CASSHRAGESQETQYF	TGCGCCAGCAGCCATCGGGCCGGGGAGAGCCAAGAGACCCAGTACTTC
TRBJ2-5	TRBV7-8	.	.	CASSLPYREIQETQYF	TGTGCCAGCAGCTTACCGTACAGGGAAATCCAAGAGACCCAGTACTTC
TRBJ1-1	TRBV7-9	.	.	CASSALTGTNTEAFF	TGTGCCAGCAGCGCCCTGACAGGCACGAACACTGAAGCTTTCTTT
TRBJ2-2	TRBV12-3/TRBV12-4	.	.	CASSPQDTGELFF	TGTGCCAGCAGCCCACAAGACACCGGGGAGCTGTTTTTT